The rows below give T cell receptor beta chains drawn from one sample of a study of T cell changes during pregnancy in multiple sclerosis. Clones were read by immunoSEQ multiplex PCR, and TCRdb kept only the in-frame ones, dropping some. Altogether some 20,000 clones are present, about 88% being singletons, with the ten largest covering less than 20%. The material sequenced was CD8+ T cells from peripheral blood mononuclear cells, taken after pregnancy. The receptors here all came from a female donor in good health, enrolled as a control in a pregnancy study. Each CDR3 is given without its conserved first and last residue. The order of the fields is J gene, V gene, CDR3 protein.

>TRBJ2-3|TRBV4-3
ASSQRLAGGPDTQY
>TRBJ2-2|TRBV7-9
ASSFNQGAVGELF
>TRBJ2-7|TRBV7-6
ASSSWGGASYEQY
>TRBJ1-4|TRBV2
ATWDRQTEKLF
>TRBJ1-5|TRBV7-4
ATSPTVHHSNQPQH
>TRBJ1-1|TRBV4-3
ASSYGNTEAF
>TRBJ1-1|TRBV20-1
SARAVEAF
>TRBJ1-1|TRBV30
AWSVLGGDTEAF
>TRBJ1-2|TRBV29-1
SVERAGGGYT
>TRBJ1-1|TRBV2
ASSAGGNTEAF
>TRBJ2-7|TRBV5-8
ASSPTSGRAYEQY
>TRBJ1-6|TRBV6-5
ASSDGGDNSPLH
>TRBJ2-2|TRBV7-8
ASSPLGAGRTGELF
>TRBJ1-5|TRBV27
ASSLISVDQPQH
>TRBJ1-1|TRBV2
ASTGQGMNTEAF